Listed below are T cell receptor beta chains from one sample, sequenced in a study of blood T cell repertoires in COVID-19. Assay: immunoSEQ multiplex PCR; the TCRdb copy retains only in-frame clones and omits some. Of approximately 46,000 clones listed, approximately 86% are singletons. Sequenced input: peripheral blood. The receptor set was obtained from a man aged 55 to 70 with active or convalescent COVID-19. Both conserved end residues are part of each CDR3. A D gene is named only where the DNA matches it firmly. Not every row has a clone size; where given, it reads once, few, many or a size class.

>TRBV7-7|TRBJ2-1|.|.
TGTGCCAGCAGCTTAGGGCGGAGTTCCGTTAATGAGCAGTTCTTC
CASSLGRSSVNEQFF
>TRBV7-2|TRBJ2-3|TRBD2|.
TGTGCCAGCAGCTTAGCGCTGGGCGGGGGGGTCGGCACAGATACGCAGTATTTT
CASSLALGGGVGTDTQYF
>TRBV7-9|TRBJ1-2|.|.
TGTGCCAGCAGGGACGACAGTATCGGCTACACCTTC
CASRDDSIGYTF
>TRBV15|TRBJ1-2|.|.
TGTGCCACCAGCAGAGATTGGACTCCTGAACGGGGTGGCTACACCTTC
CATSRDWTPERGGYTF
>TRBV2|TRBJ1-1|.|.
TGTGCCAGCAGTCTGCGGGGCGACACTGAAGCTTTCTTT
CASSLRGDTEAFF
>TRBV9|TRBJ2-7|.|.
TGTGCCAGCAGCGTGAGCCCCTACTCCTACGAGCAGTACTTC
CASSVSPYSYEQYF
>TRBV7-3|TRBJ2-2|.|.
TGTGCCAGCAGCTTAAGTCTTCACACCGGGGAGCTGTTTTTT
CASSLSLHTGELFF
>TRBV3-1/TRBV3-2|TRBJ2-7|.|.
TGTGCCAGCAGCCAAGGCCACGGAGAGTACGCCTACGAGCAGTACTTC
CASSQGHGEYAYEQYF
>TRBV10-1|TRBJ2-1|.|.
TGCGCCAGCAGTAAAACTAGCCTCCAAAGCGGCGAGCAGTTCTTC
CASSKTSLQSGEQFF
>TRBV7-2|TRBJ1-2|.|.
TGTGCCAGCAGCCCCGTGGGGAGGGATGATGGCTACACCTTC
CASSPVGRDDGYTF
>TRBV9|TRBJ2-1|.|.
TGTGCCAGCAGCGTAGTTGGGGAGAGCTCCTACAATGAGCAGTTCTTC
CASSVVGESSYNEQFF
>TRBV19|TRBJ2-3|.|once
TGTGCCAGTAGTATGAACCCTAGGCGGGCAGATACGCAGTATTTT
CASSMNPRRADTQYF
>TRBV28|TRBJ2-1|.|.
TGTGCCAGCAGTTCCGGTGAGCAGTTCTTC
CASSSGEQFF
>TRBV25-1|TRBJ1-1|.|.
TGTGCCAGCAGGGGACATTCGAACACTGAAGCTTTCTTT
CASRGHSNTEAFF
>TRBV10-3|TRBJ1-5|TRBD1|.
TGTGCCATCAGTGGGACAGGGAATCAGCCCCAGCATTTT
CAISGTGNQPQHF
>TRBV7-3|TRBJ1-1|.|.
TGTGCCAGCAGCTTAAGTGAAGTGGCTGGCACTGAAGCTTTCTTT
CASSLSEVAGTEAFF
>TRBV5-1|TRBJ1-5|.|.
TGCGCCAGCAGCTTGAACGAGAATAGCAATCAGCCCCAGCATTTT
CASSLNENSNQPQHF
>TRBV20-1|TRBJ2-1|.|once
TGCAGTGCTAGTAATCGGGTGCGGTACAATGAGCAGTTCTTC
CSASNRVRYNEQFF
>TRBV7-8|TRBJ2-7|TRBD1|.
TGTGCCAGCAGCCGGACAGGGATCTACGAGCAGTACTTC
CASSRTGIYEQYF
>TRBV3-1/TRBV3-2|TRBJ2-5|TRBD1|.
TGTGCCAGCAGCCTTCAGGGGGCCAAAGAGACCCAGTACTTC
CASSLQGAKETQYF
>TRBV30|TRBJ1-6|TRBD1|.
TGTGCCTGGGTCGCGGACAGGGAAAGTTCACCCCTCCACTTT
CAWVADRESSPLHF
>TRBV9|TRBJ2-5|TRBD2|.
TGTGCCAGCAGCGGCGGGGGAGAGACCCAGTACTTC
CASSGGGETQYF
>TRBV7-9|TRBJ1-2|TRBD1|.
TGTGCCAGCAGCCTAGGACAGGGGCCCACCTATGGCTACACCTTC
CASSLGQGPTYGYTF
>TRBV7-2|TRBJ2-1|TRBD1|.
TGTGCCAGCAGCTTAATGGGGACAGGTAAATACAATGAGCAGTTCTTC
CASSLMGTGKYNEQFF
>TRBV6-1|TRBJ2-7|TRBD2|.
TGTGCCAGCAGTGAAAGAGCGCGGGGGGCCTCCTACGAGCAGTACTTC
CASSERARGASYEQYF
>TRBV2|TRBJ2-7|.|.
TGTGCCACCATCCGACAGGGACTCTCCTACGAGCAGTACTTC
CATIRQGLSYEQYF
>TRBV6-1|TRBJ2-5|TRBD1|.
TGTGCCAGCAGTGAATTAAAGGCAGGGGGCTTAGAGACCCAGTACTTC
CASSELKAGGLETQYF
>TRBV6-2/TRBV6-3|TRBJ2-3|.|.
TGTGCCAGCAGTAGGCCTGACATACCTAGCACAGATACGCAGTATTTT
CASSRPDIPSTDTQYF
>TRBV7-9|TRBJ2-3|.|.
TGTGCCAGCAGCTTACTCGCTAACACGCAGTATTTT
CASSLLANTQYF
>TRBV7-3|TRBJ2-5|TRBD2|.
TGTGCCAGCAGCTTAATGGCTAGCGGCCAAGAGACCCAGTACTTC
CASSLMASGQETQYF
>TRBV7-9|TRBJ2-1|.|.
TGTGCCAGCAGCCGGGGTATCCTTGAGCAGTTCTTC
CASSRGILEQFF
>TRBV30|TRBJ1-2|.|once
TGTGCCTGGAGTGTACGGGAGAGCTATGGCTACACCTTC
CAWSVRESYGYTF
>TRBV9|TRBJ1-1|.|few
TGTGCCAGCAGCCTCACAGGGTCGGACCTGGGGGCCACTGAAGCTTTCTTT
CASSLTGSDLGATEAFF
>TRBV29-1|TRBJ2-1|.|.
TGCAGCGTTGAACAGGGCGTCTACAATGAGCAGTTCTTC
CSVEQGVYNEQFF
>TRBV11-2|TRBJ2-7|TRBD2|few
TGTGCCAGCAGCTTAGACCTAGCGGGGTTCTACGAGCAGTACTTC
CASSLDLAGFYEQYF
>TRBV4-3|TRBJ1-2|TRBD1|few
TGCGCCAGCAGCCAAGTGGGACAGGGGACGGATGGCTACACCTTC
CASSQVGQGTDGYTF
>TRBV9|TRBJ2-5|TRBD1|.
TGTGCCAGCAGCGTAGGGGGACAGCCTTCGGGAGAGACCCAGTACTTC
CASSVGGQPSGETQYF
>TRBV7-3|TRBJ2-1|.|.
TGTGCCAGCAGCCCGGACCGGGTCCAGGGAAAGCAGTTCTTC
CASSPDRVQGKQFF
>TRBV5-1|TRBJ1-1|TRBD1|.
TGCGCCAGCAGCTCCCAGGGGGCCGGCACTGAAGCTTTCTTT
CASSSQGAGTEAFF
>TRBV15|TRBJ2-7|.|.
TGTGCCACCAGCACCTCGACAGGCTCCTACGAGCAGTACTTC
CATSTSTGSYEQYF
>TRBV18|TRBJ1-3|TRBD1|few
TGTGCCAGCTCACCGACAGGGTTTTCTGGAAACACCATATATTTT
CASSPTGFSGNTIYF
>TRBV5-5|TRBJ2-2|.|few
TGTGCCAGCAGCTTGGACAGAACCGGGGAGCTGTTTTTT
CASSLDRTGELFF
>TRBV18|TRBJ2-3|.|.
TGTGCCAGCTCACCAGGGGCGCGGGGAGATACGCAGTATTTT
CASSPGARGDTQYF
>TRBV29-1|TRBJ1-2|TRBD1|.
TGCAGCGTTGAAGCGGAGGGGGCCAAAGGCTACACCTTC
CSVEAEGAKGYTF
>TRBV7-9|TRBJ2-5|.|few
TGTGCCAGCAGCTTAAACAACCAAGAGACCCAGTACTTC
CASSLNNQETQYF
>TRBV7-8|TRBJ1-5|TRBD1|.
TGTGCCAGCAGCTTGGACAGGGGGAATCAGCCCCAGCATTTT
CASSLDRGNQPQHF
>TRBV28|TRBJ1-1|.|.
TGTGCCAGCATGGCGGGGGATGTAGCTTTCTTT
CASMAGDVAFF
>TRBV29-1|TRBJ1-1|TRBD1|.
TGCAGCGTTGAAGATATGGGGACAGGGGTTGATACGGCTTTCTTT
CSVEDMGTGVDTAFF